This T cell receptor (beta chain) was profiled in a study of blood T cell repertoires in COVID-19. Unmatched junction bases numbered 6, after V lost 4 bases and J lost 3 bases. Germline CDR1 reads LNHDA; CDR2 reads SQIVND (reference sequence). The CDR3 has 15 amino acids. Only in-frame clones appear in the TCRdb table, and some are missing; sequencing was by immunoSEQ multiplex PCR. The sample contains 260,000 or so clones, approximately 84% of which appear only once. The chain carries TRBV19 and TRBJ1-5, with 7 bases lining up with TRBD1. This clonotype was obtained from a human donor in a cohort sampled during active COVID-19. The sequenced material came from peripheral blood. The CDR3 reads CASSKTGTVNQPQHF. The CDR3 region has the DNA TGTGCCAGTAGTAAGACCGGGACAGTCAATCAGCCCCAGCATTTT.